A selection of T cell receptor beta chains follows, all from one sample in a study of response to subunit inactivated influenza vaccine. TCRdb reanalysed the RT-PCR reads using MiXCR and keeps one entry per CDR3 protein. The sample includes hundreds of thousands of distinct CDR3 sequences, 15% to 17% seen only once; the top ten take about 9.9%. The material sequenced was PBMCs from blood, taken about 11 days after vaccination. These receptors originate from a man between 50 and 59 years old who received an inactivated influenza vaccine. Both conserved end residues are part of each CDR3. Each record gives: J gene, clone size, D gene, V gene, CDR3 protein, CDR3 DNA. D genes are given only for firm matches. The size entry is marked missing in some rows and otherwise reads once, few, many or a size class.

TRBJ2-1 | - | - | TRBV2 | CASGLDSGNEQFF | TGTGCCAGCGGACTGGACTCGGGAAATGAGCAGTTCTTC
TRBJ2-3 | many | TRBD2 | TRBV12-3/TRBV12-4 | CASSPPTSGSTDTQYF | TGTGCCAGCAGTCCTCCGACTAGCGGGAGCACAGATACGCAGTATTTT
TRBJ2-4 | - | - | TRBV20-1 | CSAMTGEGNIQYF | TGCAGTGCTATGACAGGGGAGGGAAACATTCAGTACTTC
TRBJ2-3 | - | TRBD2 | TRBV18 | CASSPLASGSTDTQYF | TGTGCCAGCTCACCATTGGCTAGCGGGAGCACAGATACGCAGTATTTT
TRBJ2-7 | few | - | TRBV20-1 | CSARIQVGTEQYF | TGCAGTGCTAGAATTCAAGTAGGGACCGAGCAGTACTTC
TRBJ1-4 | - | - | TRBV7-9 | CASSYIPTPRDEKLFF | TGTGCCAGCAGCTACATCCCGACACCGAGGGATGAAAAACTGTTTTTT
TRBJ2-7 | once | - | TRBV18 | CASSPPPGAYEQYF | TGTGCCAGCTCACCACCGCCAGGCGCCTACGAGCAGTACTTC
TRBJ2-1 | few | - | TRBV7-9 | CASSLAAGRGDEQFF | TGTGCCAGCAGCTTAGCGGCGGGAAGAGGAGATGAGCAGTTCTTC
TRBJ2-7 | - | TRBD2 | TRBV7-9 | CASSHPLTGTSSYEQYF | TGTGCCAGCAGCCATCCTCTTACCGGGACTAGCTCCTACGAGCAGTACTTC
TRBJ2-7 | - | TRBD1 | TRBV7-2 | CASSRTGDPYEQYF | TGTGCCAGCAGCCGGACAGGGGATCCCTACGAGCAGTACTTC
TRBJ1-5 | - | - | TRBV5-1 | CASSPDTSNQPQHF | TGCGCCAGCAGCCCGGACACGAGCAATCAGCCCCAGCATTTT
TRBJ2-1 | - | - | TRBV12-3/TRBV12-4 | CASSLVRGQAPHSSYNEQFF | TGTGCCAGCAGTTTAGTACGTGGGCAGGCGCCCCATAGCTCCTACAATGAGCAGTTCTTC
TRBJ2-1 | few | TRBD2 | TRBV3-1 | CASSSIGRGTNYEQFF | TGTGCCAGCAGCTCCATCGGGCGGGGGACCAACTATGAGCAGTTCTTC
TRBJ2-7 | few | - | TRBV15 | CATSRESGYVEQYF | TGTGCCACCAGCAGAGAGAGTGGGTACGTCGAGCAGTACTTC
TRBJ2-1 | - | TRBD2 | TRBV5-1 | CASSLSAGNSYNEQFF | TGCGCCAGCAGCTTGTCAGCGGGGAATTCCTACAATGAGCAGTTCTTC
TRBJ2-7 | - | - | TRBV18 | CASSPPRLASYEQYF | TGTGCCAGCTCACCTCCCCGATTAGCCTCCTACGAGCAGTACTTC
TRBJ2-7 | - | TRBD1 | TRBV5-1 | CASSWTGTGGEQYF | TGCGCCAGCAGCTGGACCGGGACAGGGGGCGAGCAGTACTTC
TRBJ1-1 | few | - | TRBV12-3/TRBV12-4 | CASRSPGSTEAFF | TGTGCCAGCAGATCCCCAGGGTCGACTGAAGCTTTCTTT
TRBJ2-1 | few | TRBD1 | TRBV11-3 | CASSTSPGQGRSYNEQFF | TGTGCCAGCAGCACTAGCCCGGGACAGGGACGCTCCTACAATGAGCAGTTCTTC
TRBJ2-1 | - | - | TRBV7-2 | CASSLVGWLAF | TGTGCCAGCAGCCTAGTCGGGTGGTTGGCCTTC
TRBJ2-3 | - | TRBD2 | TRBV29-1 | CSVERERGDTDTQYF | TGCAGCGTTGAAAGGGAGCGGGGGGACACAGATACGCAGTATTTT
TRBJ2-2 | few | - | TRBV6-1 | CASKGRTGELFF | TGTGCCAGCAAGGGCAGGACCGGGGAGCTGTTTTTT
TRBJ2-7 | few | - | TRBV12-3/TRBV12-4 | CASSSGNYYEQYF | TGTGCCAGCAGTTCGGGAAACTACTACGAGCAGTACTTC
TRBJ1-2 | many | TRBD1 | TRBV12-3/TRBV12-4 | CAIPRTGYGYTF | TGTGCCATCCCCCGGACAGGCTATGGCTACACCTTC
TRBJ1-5 | - | - | TRBV7-9 | CASSLAESGGNQPQHF | TGTGCCAGCAGCTTAGCGGAGTCCGGGGGCAATCAGCCCCAGCATTTT
TRBJ2-7 | many | - | TRBV18 | CASSPPGAAWTQYF | TGTGCCAGCTCACCACCGGGGGCGGCGTGGACGCAGTACTTC
TRBJ2-3 | - | TRBD2 | TRBV7-6 | CASGDAGLADTQYF | TGTGCCAGCGGGGACGCCGGACTAGCGGATACGCAGTATTTT
TRBJ2-1 | many | - | TRBV10-3 | CAISESWAASSYNEQFF | TGTGCCATCAGTGAGTCTTGGGCAGCTAGCTCCTACAATGAGCAGTTCTTC
TRBJ1-4 | - | - | TRBV20-1 | CSARETGKLFF | TGCAGTGCTAGAGAGACGGGAAAACTGTTTTTT
TRBJ2-1 | - | - | TRBV2 | CASSERGEQFF | TGTGCCAGCAGCGAACGGGGCGAGCAGTTCTTC
TRBJ1-1 | few | - | TRBV28 | CASRAAQQPSEAFF | TGTGCCAGCAGAGCAGCCCAACAGCCCTCTGAAGCTTTCTTT
TRBJ2-3 | - | - | TRBV7-8 | CASSAGTLLSYASTDTQYF | TGTGCCAGCAGCGCAGGGACTCTCCTATCATACGCTAGCACAGATACGCAGTATTTT
TRBJ2-3 | few | - | TRBV4-1 | CASSQDLQGNTDTQYF | TGCGCCAGCAGCCAAGATCTACAGGGAAACACAGATACGCAGTATTTT
TRBJ2-3 | - | TRBD1 | TRBV19 | CASSILRQRQGRDTQYF | TGTGCCAGTAGTATCCTCCGCCAGAGACAGGGACGGGATACGCAGTATTTT
TRBJ1-2 | few | - | TRBV7-2 | CASSSDTYGYTF | TGTGCCAGCAGCTCAGACACCTATGGCTACACCTTC
TRBJ2-2 | - | - | TRBV7-9 | CASSPLSMVGGTGELFF | TGTGCCAGCAGCCCGCTTTCTATGGTGGGTGGCACCGGGGAGCTGTTTTTT
TRBJ2-5 | - | - | TRBV6-5 | CASSYSDSKGAQYF | TGTGCCAGCAGTTACTCTGACTCCAAGGGGGCCCAGTACTTC
TRBJ1-4 | few | - | TRBV7-2 | CASSLPGAKEKLFF | TGTGCCAGCAGCTTACCTGGGGCTAAGGAAAAACTGTTTTTT
TRBJ2-3 | few | - | TRBV7-2 | CASSLRVWYTDTQYF | TGTGCCAGCAGCTTACGTGTTTGGTACACAGATACGCAGTATTTT
TRBJ2-1 | few | - | TRBV7-6 | CASSSPGAGNHEQFF | TGTGCCAGCAGCTCCCCCGGGGCGGGGAATCATGAGCAGTTCTTC
TRBJ2-7 | - | - | TRBV7-8 | CASSLEAGSRYEQYF | TGTGCCAGCAGCTTAGAAGCTGGTAGTCGGTACGAGCAGTACTTC
TRBJ2-5 | few | - | TRBV28 | CASSQTRGQTQYF | TGTGCCAGCAGTCAGACCAGGGGACAGACCCAGTACTTC
TRBJ2-5 | - | - | TRBV9 | CASSPRTDYQETQYF | TGTGCCAGCAGCCCACGGACAGACTACCAAGAGACCCAGTACTTC
TRBJ2-1 | - | TRBD2 | TRBV24-1 | CATSGLAGEGGNEQFF | TGTGCCACCAGTGGACTAGCGGGAGAAGGAGGCAATGAGCAGTTCTTC
TRBJ2-4 | - | TRBD1 | TRBV11-2 | CASSLGGTGWDIQYF | TGTGCCAGCAGCTTAGGGGGGACAGGGTGGGACATTCAGTACTTC
TRBJ2-6 | - | TRBD1 | TRBV12-3/TRBV12-4 | CASSPIPGTGGSKVANVLTF | TGTGCCAGCAGCCCGATCCCGGGGACAGGGGGAAGTAAGGTGGCCAACGTCCTGACTTTC
TRBJ2-3 | - | - | TRBV3-1 | CASSQGSFRTDTQYF | TGTGCCAGCAGCCAGGGAAGTTTTCGCACAGATACGCAGTATTTT
TRBJ2-3 | many | - | TRBV4-2 | CASSQVEVASTQYF | TGTGCCAGCAGCCAAGTAGAGGTCGCCAGTACGCAGTATTTT
TRBJ2-1 | few | TRBD1 | TRBV7-9 | CASSPRRDSSYNEQFF | TGTGCCAGCAGCCCACGCCGGGACAGTTCCTACAATGAGCAGTTCTTC
TRBJ2-3 | - | TRBD1 | TRBV29-1 | CSVAPGQGTDTQYF | TGCAGCGTCGCCCCGGGACAGGGGACAGATACGCAGTATTTT
TRBJ2-4 | - | - | TRBV11-2 | CASTDNREAKNIQYF | TGTGCCAGCACCGATAACAGGGAGGCCAAAAACATTCAGTACTTC
TRBJ1-2 | few | TRBD1 | TRBV11-2 | CASSLDWRTGAGYTF | TGTGCCAGCAGCTTAGATTGGAGGACAGGGGCTGGCTACACCTTC
TRBJ2-3 | - | - | TRBV11-1 | CASSFRFLLGGRTDTQYF | TGTGCCAGCAGCTTCCGCTTTTTATTAGGGGGGAGAACAGATACGCAGTATTTT
TRBJ2-7 | many | - | TRBV7-9 | CASRRDGSYEQYF | TGTGCCAGCAGACGGGACGGGTCCTACGAGCAGTACTTC
TRBJ2-7 | - | TRBD2 | TRBV5-6 | CASSIPAGGSGYEQYF | TGTGCCAGCAGCATCCCTGCTGGCGGGAGTGGGTACGAGCAGTACTTC
TRBJ1-2 | - | TRBD1 | TRBV20-1 | CSAGDSQTNYGYTF | TGCAGTGCTGGGGACAGCCAAACTAACTATGGCTACACCTTC
TRBJ1-6 | many | - | TRBV12-3/TRBV12-4 | CASSLGTNSSPLHF | TGTGCCAGCAGTTTAGGGACCAACAGTTCACCCCTCCACTTT
TRBJ2-1 | - | - | TRBV7-6 | CASSFFMGVSYNEQFF | TGTGCCAGCAGCTTTTTTATGGGGGTCTCCTACAATGAGCAGTTCTTC